Listed below are T cell receptor beta chains from one sample, sequenced in a study of metastatic and nonmetastatic thyroid tumors. TCRdb reassembled clones from the PCR reads with MiXCR. The table shows a few thousand clones, with 42% occurring only once. What was sequenced was adjacent normal tissue. These TCRs come from a female donor with papillary thyroid cancer or a benign thyroid nodule (not recorded which). Some clones in this sample may be carry-over from other donors' samples. The CDR3 runs from the conserved cysteine through the conserved F or W. D genes are given only for firm matches. Size tells how often a clone was seen (once, few, many) or the class of an expanded clone, and some rows leave it out.

v_gene,abundance,d_gene,j_gene,CDR3nt,CDR3aa
TRBV5-1,NA,TRBD1,TRBJ1-3,TGCGCCAGCAGCGAAATGGGACAGGGAGGAGGAAACACCATATATTTT,CASSEMGQGGGNTIYF
TRBV11-2,NA,NA,TRBJ2-2,TGTGCCAGCAGCTTAGGGATGTTTTTGAGGGAGACCGGGGAGCTGTTTTTT,CASSLGMFLRETGELFF
TRBV9,NA,NA,TRBJ1-2,TGTGCCAGCAGCGTAGTTACGGGGTACTATGGCTACACCTTC,CASSVVTGYYGYTF
TRBV6-5,few,TRBD1,TRBJ1-2,TGTGCCAGCAGTTACTCATGGACAGGGCACTATGGCTACACCTTC,CASSYSWTGHYGYTF
TRBV20-1,NA,TRBD2,TRBJ2-7,TGCAGTGCTCCTCCCTTAGCGGGAGCCTACGAGCAGTACTTC,CSAPPLAGAYEQYF
TRBV6-1,few,TRBD1,TRBJ1-6,TGTGCCAGCAGAAGGGACAGTAATTCACCCCTCCACTTT,CASRRDSNSPLHF
TRBV2,few,TRBD2,TRBJ2-1,TGTGCCAGCAGCAGACTAGCGGGGTACAATGAGCAGTTCTTC,CASSRLAGYNEQFF
TRBV27,few,TRBD2,TRBJ2-1,TGTGCCAGCAACTCCTTAGCGGGAGGGCCCAACAATGAGCAGTTCTTC,CASNSLAGGPNNEQFF
TRBV6-1,NA,NA,TRBJ2-1,TGTGCCAGCAGGAAGGGGGTTGAGCAGTTCTTC,CASRKGVEQFF
TRBV10-3,few,TRBD1,TRBJ1-2,TGTGCCATCCCGGAGGACGGGACAGGGGGCAGTAACTATGGCTACACCTTC,CAIPEDGTGGSNYGYTF
TRBV27,few,TRBD1,TRBJ2-7,TGTGCCAGCAGTTTAACGACAGGGACGGTTTACGAGCAGTACTTC,CASSLTTGTVYEQYF
TRBV19,NA,NA,TRBJ1-5,TGTGCCAGTAGTACTACCAAGAATCAGCCCCAGCATTTT,CASSTTKNQPQHF
TRBV12-3/TRBV12-4,few,TRBD2,TRBJ2-7,TGTGCCAGCAGCTCGGGACTAGCGGGACCCCTCGAGCAGTACTTC,CASSSGLAGPLEQYF
TRBV6-1,few,NA,TRBJ2-7,TGTGCCAGCAGTGAACTGGACAGCTTAACCACCTACGAGCAGTACTTC,CASSELDSLTTYEQYF